The rows below give T cell receptor beta chains drawn from one sample of a study of OX40 agonist ivuxolimab in advanced cancers. The data were produced by immunoSEQ multiplex PCR, yet TCRdb's version contains in-frame clones alone and is incomplete. The sample shows about 50,000 clones, about 93% of them seen only once. Sequencing was performed on CD4+ or CD8+ T cells sorted from blood, taken in a trial of the OX40 agonist ivuxolimab. The receptors originated from an adult with an advanced solid tumor such as melanoma, head and neck, liver or kidney cancer. CDR3s include the opening cysteine and the closing phenylalanine or tryptophan. The order of the fields is clone size, V gene, J gene, D gene, CDR3 protein, CDR3 DNA. A D gene is named only where the DNA matches it firmly. Rows give clone size only sometimes, using once, few, many, or a class for an expanded clone.

-	TRBV28	TRBJ2-5	TRBD2	CASRTSGGADKETQYF	TGTGCCAGCCGGACTAGCGGGGGGGCGGATAAAGAGACCCAGTACTTC
-	TRBV19	TRBJ2-3	-	CASSLAASALDTQYF	TGTGCCAGTAGCCTGGCGGCCTCCGCTTTAGATACGCAGTATTTT
-	TRBV21-1	TRBJ2-7	-	CASGGPPKKTYEQYF	TGTGCCAGTGGAGGACCTCCTAAGAAGACGTACGAGCAGTACTTC
once	TRBV14	TRBJ2-1	-	CASSQEASDAYNEQFF	TGTGCCAGCAGCCAAGAGGCGAGCGATGCCTACAATGAGCAGTTCTTC
-	TRBV4-1	TRBJ1-1	-	CASSQDHSVNTEAFF	TGCGCCAGCAGCCAAGATCACTCAGTGAACACTGAAGCTTTCTTT
-	TRBV28	TRBJ1-1	TRBD1	CASSFRGPLEAFF	TGTGCCAGCAGTTTTAGGGGGCCATTAGAAGCTTTCTTT
-	TRBV30	TRBJ1-2	-	CAWKLGAIDGYTF	TGTGCCTGGAAGTTAGGGGCGATAGATGGCTACACCTTC
-	TRBV4-2	TRBJ2-5	TRBD2	CASSQQGSGGVYQETQYF	TGTGCCAGCAGCCAACAAGGTAGCGGGGGGGTGTACCAAGAGACCCAGTACTTC
-	TRBV10-2	TRBJ2-2	-	CASSVLQGGELFF	TGCGCCAGCAGTGTCCTCCAGGGCGGGGAGCTGTTTTTT
-	TRBV19	TRBJ1-1	-	CASSIGGSEAFF	TGTGCCAGTAGTATAGGAGGGTCTGAAGCTTTCTTT
once	TRBV4-2	TRBJ2-1	-	CASSQDRVPLF	TGTGCCAGCAGCCAGGACCGGGTACCGCTCTTC
-	TRBV11-3	TRBJ2-1	TRBD1	CASSLGQGVNEQFF	TGTGCCAGCAGCTTGGGACAGGGGGTCAATGAGCAGTTCTTC
-	TRBV18	TRBJ2-7	-	CASSPYVSYEQYF	TGTGCCAGCTCCCCATACGTCTCCTACGAGCAGTACTTC
-	TRBV4-1	TRBJ2-5	TRBD1	CASSQGRTGRETQYF	TGCGCCAGCAGCCAAGGAAGGACAGGGCGGGAGACCCAGTACTTC
-	TRBV5-4	TRBJ2-7	TRBD2	CASSLGASGGYEQYF	TGTGCCAGCAGCTTGGGGGCTAGCGGGGGCTACGAGCAGTACTTC
few	TRBV27	TRBJ1-5	TRBD1	CASSWTGVQPQHF	TGTGCCAGCAGTTGGACAGGGGTCCAGCCCCAGCATTTT
-	TRBV27	TRBJ2-7	-	CASSPQGPYEQYF	TGTGCCAGCAGCCCACAGGGCCCCTACGAGCAGTACTTC
-	TRBV19	TRBJ2-1	-	CASSMGGLGNEQFF	TGTGCCAGTAGTATGGGAGGTCTGGGAAATGAGCAGTTCTTC
-	TRBV6-5	TRBJ1-2	-	CASSSGGWNGYTF	TGTGCCAGCAGTTCCGGTGGGTGGAATGGCTACACCTTC
-	TRBV2	TRBJ2-1	-	CASSGWRILYNEQFF	TGTGCCAGCAGTGGGTGGCGGATACTATACAATGAGCAGTTCTTC
-	TRBV4-2	TRBJ1-6	-	CASSLVQESYNSPLHF	TGTGCCAGCAGCCTAGTACAGGAATCCTATAATTCACCCCTCCACTTT
-	TRBV7-9	TRBJ1-6	-	CASSLSGEVNSPLHF	TGTGCCAGCAGCTTATCCGGGGAAGTTAATTCACCCCTCCACTTT
-	TRBV19	TRBJ1-1	-	CASGASGSYSEAFF	TGTGCCAGTGGGGCTTCGGGTAGTTATTCTGAAGCTTTCTTT
few	TRBV7-9	TRBJ1-6	-	CASSSSSSPLHF	TGTGCCAGCAGCTCCTCATCCTCACCCCTCCACTTT
-	TRBV6-5	TRBJ1-1	TRBD1	CASSSLQGGFEAFF	TGTGCCAGCAGTTCCCTCCAGGGGGGCTTTGAAGCTTTCTTT
-	TRBV14	TRBJ2-5	-	CASSQDPSLSQETQYF	TGTGCCAGCAGCCAAGATCCGTCCCTCTCACAAGAGACCCAGTACTTC
-	TRBV4-2	TRBJ2-3	-	CASSQDESTDTQYF	TGTGCCAGCAGCCAAGATGAGAGCACAGATACGCAGTATTTT
-	TRBV4-1	TRBJ1-2	-	CASNQVGRAAYGYTF	TGCGCCAGCAACCAAGTGGGCAGGGCGGCCTATGGCTACACCTTC
-	TRBV19	TRBJ2-1	-	CASSVIAGSSYNEQFF	TGTGCCAGTAGTGTCATAGCAGGGAGCTCCTACAATGAGCAGTTCTTC
-	TRBV7-8	TRBJ2-5	-	CASSLTLGGGKETQYF	TGTGCCAGCAGCTTAACGCTCGGGGGCGGTAAGGAGACCCAGTACTTC
-	TRBV7-9	TRBJ2-2	-	CASSISTTGELFF	TGTGCCAGCAGCATCTCAACCACCGGGGAGCTGTTTTTT
once	TRBV5-4	TRBJ2-2	TRBD2	CASSFSGGAGELFF	TGTGCCAGCAGCTTTAGCGGGGGGGCCGGGGAGCTGTTTTTT
-	TRBV19	TRBJ1-1	TRBD1	CASSPLTLQGAENTEAFF	TGTGCCAGTAGTCCGCTTACGCTCCAGGGGGCAGAGAACACTGAAGCTTTCTTT
-	TRBV4-1	TRBJ1-3	-	CASSQVVHSGNTIYF	TGCGCCAGCAGCCAAGTAGTGCACTCTGGAAACACCATATATTTT
-	TRBV30	TRBJ2-1	TRBD1	CAWSLGQEQFF	TGTGCCTGGAGTCTGGGACAGGAGCAGTTCTTC
-	TRBV6-5	TRBJ1-2	-	CASSYSEGNGYTF	TGTGCCAGCAGTTACTCGGAAGGAAATGGCTACACCTTC
-	TRBV27	TRBJ2-2	-	CASSLNGQGGSAGELFF	TGTGCCAGCAGTTTGAACGGCCAGGGGGGATCGGCCGGGGAGCTGTTTTTT
-	TRBV19	TRBJ1-5	-	CASSIWRTDQPQHF	TGTGCCAGTAGTATCTGGCGAACGGATCAGCCCCAGCATTTT